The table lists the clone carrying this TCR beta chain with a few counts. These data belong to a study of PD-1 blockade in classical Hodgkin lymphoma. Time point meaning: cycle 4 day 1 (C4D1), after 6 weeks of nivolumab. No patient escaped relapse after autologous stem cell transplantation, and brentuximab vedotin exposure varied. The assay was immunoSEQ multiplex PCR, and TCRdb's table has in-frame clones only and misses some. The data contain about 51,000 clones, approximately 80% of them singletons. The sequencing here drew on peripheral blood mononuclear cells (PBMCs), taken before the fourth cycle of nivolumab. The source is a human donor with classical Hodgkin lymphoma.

The CDR3 bases are TGTGCCAGCAGTCCAACACAGGGGGCAGGCGAGCAGTACTTC. Its protein is CASSPTQGAGEQYF. The chain couples TRBV27 to TRBJ2-7, with 9 positions matching TRBD1. The V segment lost 5 bases and the J segment 6 bases; nucleotides outside the gene matches: 8. The CDR3 has 14 residues. Germline CDR1 is MNHEY and CDR2 is SMNVEV (reference sequence).